This T cell receptor (beta chain) was observed in a study of identical twins. Study outcomes and limitations: In beta out-of-frame sequences, the excess sharing between twins was weaker.

Carrying unique molecular identifiers, the cDNA also gained a universal primer site through template switching. MiXCR, run by TCRdb on the 5' RACE reads, gives a single entry per CDR3 protein. The sample has just over 450,000 distinct CDR3 sequences, 14% seen once. A few counts support this clonotype. No antigen is known for it. The CDR3 sequence is 14 residues long. CDR1 is LNHNV, CDR2 YYDKDF, per germline (reference sequence). The V end was cut by 2 bases, the J end by 3 bases, with 7 bases between. These data also formed part of another study, on yellow fever vaccine responses in identical twins.

The sequenced material came from CD4+ T cells sorted from blood. This chain joins TRBV15 and TRBJ2-2; D remains ambiguous. The receptor was isolated from a woman under 30 in good health. The CDR3 sequence is CATSRKVDTGELFF. DNA for the CDR3: TGTGCCACCAGCAGAAAAGTCGACACCGGGGAGCTGTTTTTT.